A selection of T cell receptor beta chains follows, all from one sample in a study of shared clonotypes between healthy human individuals. Assay: immunoSEQ multiplex PCR; the TCRdb copy retains only in-frame clones and omits some. The table includes about 820,000 clones, more than 85% detected once. Source material: naive CD8+ T cells sorted from blood. The source is a man aged 25-40 years in good health. Each CDR3 is given with its conserved first and last residue. A D gene is named only where the DNA matches it firmly. The size of a clone is reported for some rows only, either as once, few or many, or as a class for expanded clones.

clone size: once; D gene: TRBD2; V gene: TRBV6-5; J gene: TRBJ2-2; CDR3 protein: CATRRTSTNTGELFF; CDR3 DNA: TGTGCCACCCGGAGGACTAGCACGAACACCGGGGAGCTGTTTTTT
clone size: -; D gene: -; V gene: TRBV7-6; J gene: TRBJ2-7; CDR3 protein: CASTSVDSSYEQYF; CDR3 DNA: TGTGCCAGCACCTCGGTGGACAGCTCCTACGAGCAGTACTTC
clone size: -; D gene: -; V gene: TRBV5-1; J gene: TRBJ2-1; CDR3 protein: CASSSPLRDNPYNEQFF; CDR3 DNA: TGCGCCAGCAGCTCACCACTACGGGACAATCCCTACAATGAGCAGTTCTTC
clone size: -; D gene: TRBD1; V gene: TRBV9; J gene: TRBJ2-3; CDR3 protein: CASSPRQGPADTQYF; CDR3 DNA: TGTGCCAGCAGCCCCCGACAGGGTCCCGCAGATACGCAGTATTTT
clone size: -; D gene: -; V gene: TRBV13; J gene: TRBJ2-2; CDR3 protein: CASTTDTNTGELFF; CDR3 DNA: TGTGCCAGCACCACAGACACCAACACCGGGGAGCTGTTTTTT
clone size: -; D gene: -; V gene: TRBV5-6; J gene: TRBJ2-7; CDR3 protein: CASSIREFGYEQYF; CDR3 DNA: TGTGCCAGCAGCATCCGGGAGTTTGGCTACGAGCAGTACTTC
clone size: -; D gene: -; V gene: TRBV2; J gene: TRBJ2-7; CDR3 protein: CASIGGLMQYF; CDR3 DNA: TGTGCCAGCATAGGAGGGCTTATGCAGTACTTC
clone size: -; D gene: -; V gene: TRBV7-9; J gene: TRBJ2-7; CDR3 protein: CASSLVLSERVYEQYF; CDR3 DNA: TGTGCCAGCAGCTTAGTTTTGAGTGAGCGGGTCTACGAGCAGTACTTC
clone size: -; D gene: -; V gene: TRBV10-1; J gene: TRBJ2-7; CDR3 protein: CASSGSYEQYF; CDR3 DNA: TGCGCCAGCAGCGGAAGCTACGAGCAGTACTTC
clone size: -; D gene: -; V gene: TRBV7-8; J gene: TRBJ2-2; CDR3 protein: CANRDYTGELFF; CDR3 DNA: TGTGCCAACAGGGATTACACCGGGGAGCTGTTTTTT
clone size: -; D gene: TRBD2; V gene: TRBV10-3; J gene: TRBJ2-5; CDR3 protein: CAISEGTSAQETQYF; CDR3 DNA: TGTGCCATCAGTGAGGGGACTAGCGCCCAAGAGACCCAGTACTTC
clone size: -; D gene: -; V gene: TRBV27; J gene: TRBJ1-4; CDR3 protein: CASSLLSGANEKLFF; CDR3 DNA: TGTGCCAGCAGTTTACTTTCAGGGGCGAATGAAAAACTGTTTTTT
clone size: few; D gene: TRBD1; V gene: TRBV27; J gene: TRBJ1-1; CDR3 protein: CASTGTGNTEAFF; CDR3 DNA: TGTGCCAGCACCGGGACAGGGAACACTGAAGCTTTCTTT
clone size: -; D gene: -; V gene: TRBV2; J gene: TRBJ2-7; CDR3 protein: CASSPGLGGYEQYF; CDR3 DNA: TGTGCCAGCAGTCCAGGACTCGGGGGCTACGAGCAGTACTTC
clone size: few; D gene: -; V gene: TRBV7-6; J gene: TRBJ2-2; CDR3 protein: CASSPRPTGELFF; CDR3 DNA: TGTGCCAGCAGTCCCCGTCCAACCGGGGAGCTGTTTTTT
clone size: -; D gene: -; V gene: TRBV6-5; J gene: TRBJ2-3; CDR3 protein: CASSQELVTDTQYF; CDR3 DNA: TGTGCCAGCAGCCAAGAACTAGTAACAGATACGCAGTATTTT
clone size: -; D gene: -; V gene: TRBV11-2; J gene: TRBJ2-1; CDR3 protein: CASSPALYNEQFF; CDR3 DNA: TGTGCCAGCAGCCCCGCCCTTTACAATGAGCAGTTCTTC
clone size: -; D gene: -; V gene: TRBV7-8; J gene: TRBJ1-4; CDR3 protein: CASSPGPPNEKLFF; CDR3 DNA: TGTGCCTCAAGTCCGGGGCCTCCTAATGAAAAACTGTTTTTT
clone size: few; D gene: -; V gene: TRBV7-2; J gene: TRBJ2-1; CDR3 protein: CASSPHYTEQFF; CDR3 DNA: TGTGCCAGCAGCCCCCACTACACTGAGCAGTTCTTC
clone size: -; D gene: TRBD2; V gene: TRBV19; J gene: TRBJ2-7; CDR3 protein: CASSLTSGGLSYEQYF; CDR3 DNA: TGTGCCAGTAGTCTGACTAGCGGGGGGCTCTCCTACGAGCAGTACTTC
clone size: -; D gene: -; V gene: TRBV5-5; J gene: TRBJ1-4; CDR3 protein: CASSLTSGLRDEKLFF; CDR3 DNA: TGTGCCAGCAGCTTGACTTCGGGACTGAGGGACGAAAAACTGTTTTTT
clone size: -; D gene: -; V gene: TRBV7-9; J gene: TRBJ2-1; CDR3 protein: CASSLQDLIIWDEQFF; CDR3 DNA: TGTGCCAGCAGCTTGCAGGACCTCATCATTTGGGATGAGCAGTTCTTC
clone size: -; D gene: -; V gene: TRBV9; J gene: TRBJ2-7; CDR3 protein: CASSVGGSSYEQYF; CDR3 DNA: TGTGCCAGCAGCGTAGGGGGTTCCTCCTACGAGCAGTACTTC
clone size: -; D gene: TRBD1; V gene: TRBV11-3; J gene: TRBJ2-7; CDR3 protein: CASSRPGQPYEQYF; CDR3 DNA: TGTGCCAGCAGCAGACCGGGACAGCCCTACGAGCAGTACTTC
clone size: -; D gene: TRBD1; V gene: TRBV25-1; J gene: TRBJ1-2; CDR3 protein: CASSEGQDLDGYTF; CDR3 DNA: TGTGCCAGCAGTGAGGGACAGGATTTGGATGGCTACACCTTC
clone size: -; D gene: -; V gene: TRBV29-1; J gene: TRBJ1-1; CDR3 protein: CSVEFVGSGSEAFF; CDR3 DNA: TGCAGCGTTGAATTCGTTGGGTCGGGGAGTGAAGCTTTCTTT
clone size: -; D gene: -; V gene: TRBV9; J gene: TRBJ1-2; CDR3 protein: CASSSQASSRYGYTF; CDR3 DNA: TGTGCCAGCAGCTCCCAAGCCTCGAGTAGGTATGGCTACACCTTC
clone size: -; D gene: -; V gene: TRBV5-1; J gene: TRBJ2-7; CDR3 protein: CASSLEDSYEQYF; CDR3 DNA: TGCGCCAGCAGCTTGGAAGATAGCTACGAGCAGTACTTC
clone size: -; D gene: -; V gene: TRBV21-1; J gene: TRBJ2-2; CDR3 protein: CASSNGSGEPGELFF; CDR3 DNA: TGTGCCAGCAGCAACGGATCGGGGGAACCCGGGGAGCTGTTTTTT
clone size: -; D gene: TRBD1; V gene: TRBV28; J gene: TRBJ2-7; CDR3 protein: CASSPNGRDRVAYEQYF; CDR3 DNA: TGTGCCAGCAGTCCGAATGGCCGGGACAGGGTAGCCTACGAGCAGTACTTC
clone size: -; D gene: -; V gene: TRBV28; J gene: TRBJ2-2; CDR3 protein: CASSLIPRERNTGELFF; CDR3 DNA: TGTGCCAGCAGTTTAATCCCCCGGGAGAGGAACACCGGGGAGCTGTTTTTT
clone size: -; D gene: -; V gene: TRBV9; J gene: TRBJ2-2; CDR3 protein: CASSEKDIPRPAGELFF; CDR3 DNA: TGTGCCAGCAGCGAGAAAGACATACCGCGTCCCGCCGGGGAGCTGTTTTTT
clone size: -; D gene: -; V gene: TRBV7-8; J gene: TRBJ2-5; CDR3 protein: CASSREPGETQYF; CDR3 DNA: TGTGCCAGCAGCCGTGAACCGGGAGAGACCCAGTACTTC
clone size: -; D gene: -; V gene: TRBV7-9; J gene: TRBJ2-1; CDR3 protein: CASSLNAGLGEQFF; CDR3 DNA: TGTGCCAGCAGCTTAAATGCAGGGTTGGGTGAGCAGTTCTTC
clone size: -; D gene: TRBD2; V gene: TRBV7-9; J gene: TRBJ2-1; CDR3 protein: CASTGTSNEQFF; CDR3 DNA: TGTGCCAGCACCGGGACTAGCAATGAGCAGTTCTTC
clone size: -; D gene: TRBD1; V gene: TRBV15; J gene: TRBJ2-7; CDR3 protein: CATSREDRSYEQYF; CDR3 DNA: TGTGCCACCAGCAGAGAGGACAGGTCCTACGAGCAGTACTTC
clone size: -; D gene: -; V gene: TRBV19; J gene: TRBJ2-5; CDR3 protein: CASSIVGTETQYF; CDR3 DNA: TGTGCCAGTAGTATAGTGGGCACAGAGACCCAGTACTTC
clone size: few; D gene: TRBD2; V gene: TRBV27; J gene: TRBJ2-1; CDR3 protein: CASSSRTSGPYNEQFF; CDR3 DNA: TGTGCCAGCAGTTCACGGACTAGCGGGCCTTACAATGAGCAGTTCTTC
clone size: -; D gene: -; V gene: TRBV19; J gene: TRBJ1-3; CDR3 protein: CASSLSPSSGNTIYF; CDR3 DNA: TGTGCCAGTAGTCTCAGCCCGAGCTCTGGAAACACCATATATTTT
clone size: -; D gene: -; V gene: TRBV27; J gene: TRBJ2-7; CDR3 protein: CASSLGADYEQYF; CDR3 DNA: TGTGCCAGCAGCCTAGGGGCCGATTACGAGCAGTACTTC
clone size: -; D gene: -; V gene: TRBV29-1; J gene: TRBJ2-7; CDR3 protein: CSVEGETNTYEQYF; CDR3 DNA: TGCAGCGTTGAAGGAGAGACAAATACCTACGAGCAGTACTTC
clone size: -; D gene: -; V gene: TRBV7-9; J gene: TRBJ1-3; CDR3 protein: CASSRRGASGNTIYF; CDR3 DNA: TGTGCCAGCAGCCGAAGGGGAGCCTCTGGAAACACCATATATTTT
clone size: -; D gene: -; V gene: TRBV7-2; J gene: TRBJ2-3; CDR3 protein: CASSLASGSTDTQYF; CDR3 DNA: TGTGCCAGCAGTTTGGCCAGCGGCAGCACAGATACGCAGTATTTT
clone size: once; D gene: -; V gene: TRBV5-5; J gene: TRBJ1-3; CDR3 protein: CASSFTFNSGNTIYF; CDR3 DNA: TGTGCCAGCAGCTTCACATTCAATTCTGGAAACACCATATATTTT
clone size: -; D gene: TRBD2; V gene: TRBV7-3; J gene: TRBJ2-7; CDR3 protein: CASSFASGYEQYF; CDR3 DNA: TGTGCCAGCAGCTTTGCTAGCGGTTACGAGCAGTACTTC
clone size: -; D gene: TRBD2; V gene: TRBV7-2; J gene: TRBJ2-1; CDR3 protein: CASSPWTSGSSYNEQFF; CDR3 DNA: TGTGCCAGCAGCCCCTGGACTAGCGGGAGTTCCTACAATGAGCAGTTCTTC
clone size: -; D gene: -; V gene: TRBV27; J gene: TRBJ1-2; CDR3 protein: CASTAKGTHYGYTF; CDR3 DNA: TGTGCCAGCACTGCCAAAGGGACGCACTATGGCTACACCTTC
clone size: -; D gene: -; V gene: TRBV28; J gene: TRBJ2-7; CDR3 protein: CASSLAAGPSYEQYF; CDR3 DNA: TGTGCCAGCAGTTTAGCGGCAGGTCCCTCCTACGAGCAGTACTTC
clone size: -; D gene: -; V gene: TRBV10-3; J gene: TRBJ1-2; CDR3 protein: CAISYTEDNYGYTF; CDR3 DNA: TGTGCCATCAGTTACACAGAAGATAACTATGGCTACACCTTC
clone size: -; D gene: -; V gene: TRBV15; J gene: TRBJ1-5; CDR3 protein: CATSAQSRSNQPQHF; CDR3 DNA: TGTGCCACCAGCGCCCAATCCCGCAGCAATCAGCCCCAGCATTTT
clone size: -; D gene: -; V gene: TRBV7-9; J gene: TRBJ1-1; CDR3 protein: CASSPGNLNTEAFF; CDR3 DNA: TGTGCCAGCAGCCCTGGGAATTTGAACACTGAAGCTTTCTTT
clone size: -; D gene: -; V gene: TRBV15; J gene: TRBJ2-7; CDR3 protein: CATSADSTDYEQYF; CDR3 DNA: TGTGCCACCAGCGCGGACTCGACTGATTACGAGCAGTACTTC
clone size: -; D gene: TRBD2; V gene: TRBV29-1; J gene: TRBJ2-2; CDR3 protein: CSVELLAEPTNTGELFF; CDR3 DNA: TGCAGCGTTGAACTACTAGCGGAACCAACTAACACCGGGGAGCTGTTTTTT
clone size: once; D gene: TRBD2; V gene: TRBV27; J gene: TRBJ2-7; CDR3 protein: CASSLVGGGVEQYF; CDR3 DNA: TGTGCCAGCAGCCTAGTCGGGGGGGGAGTCGAGCAGTACTTC
clone size: -; D gene: -; V gene: TRBV19; J gene: TRBJ2-1; CDR3 protein: CASREGVLSYNEQFF; CDR3 DNA: TGTGCCAGTAGAGAAGGGGTATTATCCTACAATGAGCAGTTCTTC
clone size: -; D gene: -; V gene: TRBV28; J gene: TRBJ1-5; CDR3 protein: CASSFSQPQHF; CDR3 DNA: TGTGCCAGCAGTTTTTCCCAGCCCCAGCATTTT
clone size: -; D gene: -; V gene: TRBV7-8; J gene: TRBJ2-3; CDR3 protein: CASSLAFREQKTDTQYF; CDR3 DNA: TGTGCCAGCAGCTTAGCCTTCCGGGAGCAGAAGACAGATACGCAGTATTTT
clone size: -; D gene: -; V gene: TRBV29-1; J gene: TRBJ1-1; CDR3 protein: CSVTPMGTEAFF; CDR3 DNA: TGCAGCGTTACCCCGATGGGCACTGAAGCTTTCTTT
clone size: -; D gene: TRBD2; V gene: TRBV7-3; J gene: TRBJ2-3; CDR3 protein: CASSLLAGSTDTQYF; CDR3 DNA: TGTGCCAGCAGCCTACTAGCGGGGAGCACAGATACGCAGTATTTT